A selection of T cell receptor beta chains follows, all from one sample in a study of OX40 agonist ivuxolimab in advanced cancers. The repertoire was sequenced with immunoSEQ multiplex PCR; TCRdb's copy has only in-frame clones and lacks some. Of approximately 28,000 clones detected, around three quarters appear once; the ten largest clones hold approximately 15%. The sample here was CD4+ or CD8+ T cells sorted from blood, taken in a trial of the OX40 agonist ivuxolimab. The receptors come from an adult with an advanced solid tumor such as melanoma, head and neck, liver or kidney cancer. The CDR3 runs from the conserved cysteine through the conserved F or W. The D gene is left open where the match is weak.

D gene	V gene	J gene	CDR3 protein
-	TRBV19	TRBJ1-5	CASSTFDSNNQPQHF
TRBD1	TRBV19	TRBJ1-1	CASTWDRANTEAFF
TRBD1	TRBV2	TRBJ1-2	CASSEPQGGIYGGYTF
TRBD2	TRBV7-8	TRBJ2-7	CASSQTGISGGIGEQYF
TRBD2	TRBV29-1	TRBJ2-5	CSVEVTRGGLGRGTQYF
TRBD1	TRBV9	TRBJ1-2	CASSVGTGLGGYTF
-	TRBV5-4	TRBJ1-3	CASSLGDLGLGNTIYF
-	TRBV11-2	TRBJ2-5	CASGQGWQETQYF
-	TRBV5-4	TRBJ2-7	CASSSMTDGGEQYF
-	TRBV6-5	TRBJ1-1	CASSYLGMNTEAFF
TRBD1	TRBV5-6	TRBJ1-2	CASSSTGGKVQGYTF
-	TRBV4-1	TRBJ2-2	CASSAANLIATGELFF
-	TRBV7-9	TRBJ1-1	CASSFGQLDTEAFF
-	TRBV4-1	TRBJ1-3	CASSQEGAGAGNTIYF
TRBD2	TRBV5-6	TRBJ2-3	CASRPGLAGYTDTQYF
-	TRBV7-9	TRBJ2-3	CASSSFGGLGTDTQYF
-	TRBV6-4	TRBJ1-2	CASSAPGRPF
TRBD2	TRBV18	TRBJ2-1	CASSGTSGASDNEQFF
TRBD1	TRBV30	TRBJ1-6	CAWSAGTDNSPLHF
-	TRBV13	TRBJ2-7	CASSPQGTHEQYF
TRBD1	TRBV6-1	TRBJ1-5	CASSTGGINQPQHF
-	TRBV7-9	TRBJ2-7	CASSLSPPGEQYF
TRBD1	TRBV7-6	TRBJ1-6	CASSLETGQNSPLHF
TRBD2	TRBV10-3	TRBJ2-3	CATGGTSGTDTQYF
-	TRBV6-6	TRBJ2-6	CASTTLSGANVLTF
-	TRBV5-5	TRBJ1-2	CASSLFLMGYTF
-	TRBV9	TRBJ2-5	CASSVARDETQYF
TRBD1	TRBV27	TRBJ1-2	CASSSGQTYGYTF
-	TRBV9	TRBJ1-6	CASSVDSRPPLHF
-	TRBV14	TRBJ1-1	CASSRRGFTEAFF